The 17 T cell receptor beta chains in this list originate from one sample, sequenced in a study of identical twins listed by TCRdb under 2016. The library came from 5' RACE. Instrument used: Illumina HiSeq 2000. Using fastp at Q25 and MiXCR, TCRdb reprocessed the public reads and kept productive beta chains. Each CDR3 protein gets just one entry, which takes the most common genes and DNA from the rows behind it. In this sample the table shows 540,000 or so distinct CDR3 sequences, 20% to 25% of which occur a single time. The ten largest clones represent around 0.47% of the sample. These data also formed part of another study, on yellow fever vaccine responses in identical twins.

Sequencing was performed on CD4+ T cells sorted from blood. All receptors derive from a woman aged 18-29 years in good health.

The chain employs TRBV20-1 and TRBJ2-1; 7 bases are a match to TRBD2. V gave up 7 bases and J gave up 6 bases; unmatched junction bases: 9. The CDR3 has 13 amino acids. Germline V CDR1 and CDR2: DFQATT, SNEGSKA (reference sequence). The CDR3: CSVMGGRGNEQFF. CDR3 nucleotide sequence: TGCAGTGTAATGGGAGGGAGAGGCAATGAGCAGTTCTTC.

The chain employs TRBV12-3 or TRBV12-4 and TRBJ2-3; 12 positions match TRBD2. With 7 bases clipped from V and 3 bases from J, the junction kept 5 bases outside the gene matches. The CDR3 consists of 15 residues. CDR3 amino acids: CASTAGLAGTDTQYF. The CDR3 nucleotides read TGTGCCAGCACCGCCGGACTAGCGGGAACAGATACGCAGTATTTT.

V gene TRBV2 combines with J gene TRBJ2-7; maybe TRBD2 (6 bases). This CDR3 comprises 13 residues. CDR1 SNHLY and CDR2 FYNNEI come from the germline V gene. Trimming stripped 4 bases from V and 7 bases from J, with 14 bases between. CDR3 DNA sequence: TGTGCCAGCAGTGGGGAGGCCGCCGGGGAGCAGTACTTC. Protein: CASSGEAAGEQYF. The full variable domain, in which reference TRBV2 and TRBJ2-7 provide the parts outside the CDR3, is EPEVTQTPSHQVTQMGQEVILRCVPISNHLYFYWYRQILGQKVEFLVSFYNNEISEKSEIFDDQFSVERPDGSNFTLKIRSTKLEDSAMYFCASSGEAAGEQYFGPGTRLTVT.

The gene calls are TRBV10-3 and TRBJ2-7, with TRBD2 matching 15 bases. Germline loops: CDR1 ENHRY, CDR2 SYGVKD. J was trimmed by 1 base and V by 10 bases; bases with no gene match: 2. CDR3 length: 14 amino acids. The CDR3 loop reads CATGLAGGSYEQYF. In DNA form, the CDR3 reads TGTGCCACCGGACTAGCGGGAGGGTCCTACGAGCAGTACTTC.

The gene calls are TRBV19 and TRBJ2-3, with 9 positions matching TRBD1. The ends lost 3 bases at V and 2 bases at J; junction bases unmatched: 6. The CDR3 is made up of 16 amino acids. CDR1 is LNHDA and CDR2 is SQIVND in the germline V gene (reference sequence). CDR3 sequence reads: CASSIIWTGDTDTQYF. The CDR3 DNA reads TGTGCCAGTAGTATCATATGGACAGGGGACACAGATACGCAGTATTTT.

This clonotype was counted between two and nine times. This chain connects TRBV24-1 to TRBJ2-2; D is unresolved. Germline CDR1 reads KGHDR; CDR2 reads SFDVKD. V lost 8 bases, J lost 2 bases, and 14 bases lay in between. CDR3 length: 15 residues. CDR3 amino acids: CATKSNTENTGELFF. CDR3 sequence (DNA): TGTGCCACCAAATCTAACACAGAAAACACCGGGGAGCTGTTTTTT.

J is TRBJ2-7 and V is TRBV7-8; 8 bases align to TRBD2. The CDR3 is made up of 16 amino acids. Losses at the gene ends were 2 bases for V and 4 bases for J; bases not matched to a gene: 10. Germline CDR1 is SGHVS and CDR2 is FQNEAQ. CDR3: CASSLLSGRALYEQYF. For the CDR3, the DNA is TGTGCCAGCAGCTTATTGTCCGGGAGGGCCTTATACGAGCAGTACTTC.

The rearrangement links TRBV9 to TRBJ2-7; 10 nucleotides align to TRBD1. The CDR3 is 15 residues long. With V trimmed by 4 bases and J by 3 bases, 7 bases remained unmatched. Germline V gene sequence: CDR1 SGDLS, CDR2 YYNGEE. The CDR3 nucleotides are TGTGCCAGCAGCTCCGACAGGGGGCAGATCTACGAGCAGTACTTC. Encoded protein: CASSSDRGQIYEQYF.

Regarding this clonotype: A read error may account for a junction end that differs from germline. This chain connects TRBV7-9 to TRBJ2-5; D not certain. Germline V CDR1 and CDR2: SEHNR, FQNEAQ (reference sequence). This CDR3 comprises 13 residues. CDR3 sequence (DNA): TGTGCCAGCCGCTTTAGTGCCTCGGAGACCCAGTACTTC. Translated: CASRFSASETQYF.

This clonotype has only a few counts. The chain is built from TRBV5-6 and TRBJ2-7, with unresolved D. Germline V gives CDR1 SGHDT, CDR2 YYEEEE. CDR3 length: 11 amino acids. With 3 bases removed from V and 3 bases from J, the gap between germline ends came to 4 bases. Here the CDR3 reads CASSSLYEQYV. The CDR3, as DNA: TGTGCCAGCAGCTCTCTCTACGAGCAGTACGTC.

The rearrangement uses TRBV15 and TRBJ2-1; no reliable D call. Germline CDR1 reads LNHNV; CDR2 reads YYDKDF (reference sequence). There are 14 residues in the CDR3. Trimming left V 0 bases short and J 7 bases short, with 10 bases between. CDR3 protein: CATSREGSSNEQFF. The DNA for the CDR3 is TGTGCCACCAGCAGAGAAGGTAGCTCAAATGAGCAGTTCTTC. The entire variable domain, with the rest obtained from reference TRBV15 and TRBJ2-1, is as follows: DAMVIQNPRYQVTQFGKPVTLSCSQTLNHNVMYWYQQKSSQAPKLLFHYYDKDFNNEADTPDNFQSRRPNTSFCFLDIRSPGLGDTAMYLCATSREGSSNEQFFGPGTRLTVL.

There are a few counts of this clonotype. This chain joins TRBV11-2 and TRBJ2-1; 8 positions match TRBD2. The germline V gene has CDR1 SGHAT and CDR2 FQNNGV. With V trimmed by 5 bases and J by 7 bases, 10 bases remained unmatched. The CDR3 length is 15 residues. DNA of the CDR3: TGTGCCAGCAGCCGAATAGCGGGGCAGTGGAATGAGCAGTTCTTC. Protein sequence: CASSRIAGQWNEQFF.

This clonotype was detected ten times or more. Compared with germline, one end of the junction differs, possibly owing to a read error. J is TRBJ2-5 and V is TRBV5-1; D gene ambiguous. CDR3 length: 13 amino acids. Germline assignment: CDR1 SGHRS and CDR2 YFSETQ. This chain's CDR3 is CASSLGRQETQYF. As DNA, the CDR3 is TGTGCCAGCAGCTTAGGCAGGCAAGAGACCCAGTACTTC.

A few counts support this clonotype. The chain employs TRBV15 and TRBJ2-1; D is possibly TRBD2 (5 bases). Trimming stripped 6 bases from V and 9 bases from J, with 15 bases between. Looked up from germline, CDR1 is LNHNV and CDR2 is YYDKDF (reference sequence). The CDR3 has 13 amino acids. Written as DNA, the CDR3 is TGTGCCACCAGAGAGGGATGGAGCGGTGAGCAGTTCTTC. Translating it yields CATREGWSGEQFF.

The chain's CDR3 is CASSPQTGGTDTQYF. The CDR3 bases are TGTGCCAGCAGCCCTCAGACTGGGGGCACAGATACGCAGTATTTT. The genes are TRBV11-2 and TRBJ2-3; D gene ambiguous. V gave up 5 bases and J gave up 1 base, with 13 bases separating them. From germline, CDR1 is SGHAT and CDR2 FQNNGV. This CDR3 has 15 amino acids.

A few counts support this clonotype. The rearrangement joins TRBV14 to TRBJ2-1; 8 positions match TRBD2. Germline assignment: CDR1 SGHDN and CDR2 FVKESK. Trimming removed 4 bases from V and 3 bases from J; junction bases left unmatched: 11. CDR3 length: 17 residues. Written as DNA, the CDR3 is TGTGCCAGCAGCCCGCGAGGACCGGGACTAGTCTACAATGAGCAGTTCTTC. Translated, it gives CASSPRGPGLVYNEQFF.

This clonotype appeared a single time. The chain couples TRBV5-1 to TRBJ2-5; TRBD2 aligns across 9 bases. CDR1 is SGHRS, CDR2 YFSETQ, per germline. V lost 0 bases and J lost 1; bases outside the gene matches: 7. The CDR3 is 17 amino acids. The CDR3 region is CASSLAGVSGGQETQYF. The CDR3 nucleotides read TGCGCCAGCAGCTTGGCCGGCGTTAGCGGGGGCCAAGAGACCCAGTACTTC.